A selection of T cell receptor beta chains follows, all from one sample in a study of shared clonotypes between healthy human individuals. Assay: immunoSEQ multiplex PCR; the TCRdb copy retains only in-frame clones and omits some. This table holds approximately 530,000 clones, 90% to 97% found once. The sequencing sample was made of naive CD4+ T cells sorted from blood. The receptors shown here come from a young woman in good health. CDR3s include the opening cysteine and the closing phenylalanine or tryptophan. D genes are given only for firm matches. Not every row has a clone size; where given, it reads once, few, many or a size class.

D gene	V gene	J gene	clone size	CDR3 protein	CDR3 DNA
NA	TRBV5-1	TRBJ2-5	once	CASSSTPQETQYF	TGCGCCAGCAGCTCAACCCCCCAAGAGACCCAGTACTTC
NA	TRBV2	TRBJ1-5	NA	CASSEMGHQNQPQHF	TGTGCCAGCAGCGAAATGGGACATCAAAATCAGCCCCAGCATTTT
NA	TRBV5-1	TRBJ2-6	NA	CASSSGLSGANVLTF	TGCGCCAGCAGCTCGGGACTCTCGGGGGCCAACGTCCTGACTTTC
NA	TRBV19	TRBJ2-3	NA	CASSMLVGADTQYF	TGTGCCAGTAGTATGTTGGTGGGTGCAGATACGCAGTATTTT
TRBD2	TRBV28	TRBJ2-7	NA	CASSRDRYGLAGSYEQYF	TGTGCCAGCAGTCGGGACCGATACGGACTAGCGGGAAGTTACGAGCAGTACTTC
NA	TRBV7-9	TRBJ1-4	NA	CASSSGRRGGTKREKLFF	TGTGCCAGCAGCTCTGGACGGAGGGGAGGGACTAAACGTGAAAAACTGTTTTTT
NA	TRBV7-9	TRBJ2-7	NA	CASSPTPGPGVHEQYF	TGTGCCAGCAGCCCCACCCCGGGGCCAGGGGTCCACGAGCAGTACTTC
NA	TRBV5-1	TRBJ2-1	NA	CASSWGDGGNEQFF	TGCGCCAGCAGCTGGGGCGATGGAGGCAATGAGCAGTTCTTC
NA	TRBV18	TRBJ1-2	NA	CASSPQGEPYGYTF	TGTGCCAGCTCGCCACAGGGAGAACCCTATGGCTACACCTTC
NA	TRBV7-6	TRBJ2-7	NA	CASSHNSGIYEQYF	TGTGCCAGCAGCCATAACAGCGGAATCTACGAGCAGTACTTC
NA	TRBV28	TRBJ1-5	once	CASTPLQNSNQPQHF	TGTGCCAGCACCCCGTTACAAAATAGCAATCAGCCCCAGCATTTT
NA	TRBV7-2	TRBJ1-6	NA	CASSRVVAGNSPLHF	TGTGCCAGCAGCCGGGTGGTAGCTGGTAATTCACCCCTCCACTTT
TRBD1	TRBV5-6	TRBJ1-5	few	CASSSQGGPQPQHF	TGTGCCAGCAGCTCACAGGGGGGGCCTCAGCCCCAGCATTTT
NA	TRBV14	TRBJ2-6	NA	CASSLASGANVLTF	TGTGCCAGCAGCCTGGCAAGTGGGGCCAACGTCCTGACTTTC
NA	TRBV5-6	TRBJ2-5	NA	CASSDIYQETQYF	TGTGCCAGCAGTGACATTTATCAAGAGACCCAGTACTTC
NA	TRBV2	TRBJ1-2	few	CASSAGDNYGYTF	TGTGCCAGCAGTGCCGGGGACAACTATGGCTACACCTTC
NA	TRBV21-1	TRBJ2-1	once	CASSKEAQGLAGVYEQFF	TGTGCCAGCAGCAAGGAGGCCCAGGGACTAGCGGGAGTCTATGAGCAGTTCTTC
NA	TRBV7-8	TRBJ1-4	NA	CASSLSATNEKLFF	TGTGCCAGCAGCTTAAGTGCAACTAATGAAAAACTGTTTTTT
TRBD1	TRBV10-1	TRBJ1-2	once	CASSPGQEYGYTF	TGCGCCAGCAGCCCAGGACAGGAGTATGGCTACACCTTC
TRBD2	TRBV28	TRBJ2-7	NA	CASSPLAGYYEQYF	TGTGCCAGCAGTCCACTAGCGGGATACTACGAGCAGTACTTC
NA	TRBV28	TRBJ2-7	once	CASDQDGAALDEQYF	TGTGCCAGCGATCAGGACGGAGCCGCCCTTGACGAGCAGTACTTC
NA	TRBV19	TRBJ2-7	NA	CASSTGIGSYEQYF	TGTGCCAGTAGTACCGGCATTGGCTCCTACGAGCAGTACTTC
NA	TRBV7-9	TRBJ2-7	NA	CASSLVPDRFYEQYF	TGTGCCAGCAGCTTAGTTCCTGACCGATTCTACGAGCAGTACTTC
TRBD2	TRBV7-9	TRBJ2-1	NA	CASSSEGLAGVDEQFF	TGTGCCAGCAGCTCCGAGGGACTAGCGGGAGTCGATGAGCAGTTCTTC
TRBD1	TRBV19	TRBJ1-2	NA	CASSTGQGTNYGYTF	TGTGCCAGTAGTACGGGACAGGGGACTAACTATGGCTACACCTTC
NA	TRBV30	TRBJ1-1	NA	CAWNREYTEAFF	TGTGCCTGGAACAGGGAATACACTGAAGCTTTCTTT
TRBD1	TRBV27	TRBJ2-3	NA	CASSSRQGADTQYF	TGTGCCAGCAGTTCGAGACAGGGGGCAGATACGCAGTATTTT
TRBD1	TRBV28	TRBJ1-4	NA	CASQPGPWTGGREKLFF	TGTGCCAGTCAACCGGGCCCGTGGACAGGGGGAAGGGAAAAACTGTTTTTT
NA	TRBV5-4	TRBJ2-2	few	CASSPGGGRTGELFF	TGTGCCAGCAGCCCCGGAGGGGGGAGGACCGGGGAGCTGTTTTTT
NA	TRBV5-1	TRBJ2-2	NA	CASSFSQGMELFF	TGCGCCAGCAGCTTTTCACAGGGTATGGAGCTGTTTTTT
NA	TRBV23-1	TRBJ1-2	NA	CASSPLRRGGGYTF	TGCGCCAGCAGTCCCCTCCGCAGGGGCGGTGGCTACACCTTC
TRBD2	TRBV29-1	TRBJ2-7	NA	CSVGGRMTSGRPGSLYEQYF	TGCAGCGTTGGTGGCAGAATGACTAGCGGGAGGCCCGGGTCGTTATACGAGCAGTACTTC
NA	TRBV10-3	TRBJ2-1	NA	CAISESTGEQFF	TGTGCCATCAGTGAGTCGACCGGTGAGCAGTTCTTC
NA	TRBV5-4	TRBJ2-5	NA	CASSPAPGPETQYF	TGTGCCAGCAGCCCGGCGCCCGGGCCGGAGACCCAGTACTTC
NA	TRBV28	TRBJ1-5	NA	CASSPPGQGNQPQHF	TGTGCCAGCAGTCCGCCTGGGCAGGGCAATCAGCCCCAGCATTTT
NA	TRBV6-1	TRBJ1-2	NA	CASMAGTFLNYGYTF	TGTGCCAGCATGGCAGGGACGTTTCTGAACTATGGCTACACCTTC
TRBD2	TRBV4-2	TRBJ2-2	NA	CASSQPGGDTGELFF	TGTGCCAGCAGCCAACCGGGAGGGGACACCGGGGAGCTGTTTTTT
TRBD1	TRBV4-1	TRBJ1-3	NA	CASSQVTRGQRKNTIYF	TGCGCCAGCAGCCAAGTGACCCGGGGACAGAGAAAAAACACCATATATTTT
TRBD2	TRBV7-8	TRBJ2-5	NA	CASSARLAGAETQYF	TGTGCCAGCAGCGCTAGACTAGCGGGAGCAGAGACCCAGTACTTC
NA	TRBV18	TRBJ2-3	few	CASSPGLSTDTQYF	TGTGCCAGCTCACCAGGGCTAAGCACAGATACGCAGTATTTT
NA	TRBV19	TRBJ1-1	NA	CASSPTITGGTEAFF	TGTGCCAGTAGCCCGACTATAACCGGCGGGACTGAAGCTTTCTTT
NA	TRBV29-1	TRBJ1-1	NA	CSVERVRGNTEAFF	TGCAGCGTTGAAAGGGTCAGGGGGAACACTGAAGCTTTCTTT
TRBD2	TRBV6-5	TRBJ2-7	NA	CASSPSGERIGEQYF	TGTGCCAGCAGCCCCAGCGGGGAGAGGATCGGCGAGCAGTACTTC
NA	TRBV5-1	TRBJ1-2	NA	CASSWESPGHGYTF	TGCGCCAGCAGCTGGGAGTCTCCAGGGCATGGCTACACCTTC
TRBD2	TRBV28	TRBJ2-5	NA	CASSSGVQETQYF	TGTGCCAGCTCAAGCGGGGTCCAAGAGACCCAGTACTTC
TRBD1	TRBV19	TRBJ1-5	NA	CASSGRDRGRGQPQHF	TGTGCCAGTAGTGGGAGGGACAGGGGGAGAGGGCAGCCCCAGCATTTT
NA	TRBV28	TRBJ1-2	NA	CASSGRGGRDGYTF	TGTGCCAGCAGTGGAAGGGGGGGCCGGGATGGCTACACCTTC
NA	TRBV30	TRBJ1-5	NA	CAWRPSGMGPQHF	TGTGCCTGGAGGCCCTCAGGGATGGGGCCCCAGCATTTT
NA	TRBV19	TRBJ1-6	once	CASTVGWDSPLHF	TGTGCCAGTACTGTGGGATGGGATTCACCCCTCCACTTT
NA	TRBV28	TRBJ2-7	NA	CASSLTGREEQYF	TGTGCCAGCAGTTTAACAGGGAGGGAAGAGCAGTACTTC
TRBD1	TRBV27	TRBJ2-1	NA	CASRDRDRGLLAGINEQFF	TGTGCCAGCAGGGACCGGGACAGGGGGCTTCTAGCGGGGATCAATGAGCAGTTCTTC
NA	TRBV4-2	TRBJ2-5	NA	CASSAQTHRDEQETQYF	TGTGCCAGCAGCGCACAGACACACCGGGACGAACAGGAGACCCAGTACTTC